This TCR beta chain was captured by sequencing in a study of beta chain features in type 1 diabetes. A few counts support this clone. The V gene lost 5 bases and the J gene lost 7 bases, with 9 bases spanning the gap. The germline gives CDR1 MDHEN, CDR2 SYDVKM. The CDR3 sequence is 12 residues long. Expressed TCRB transcripts were sequenced because the isolated RNA had all been reverse transcribed beforehand. The read count averaged around 4 million across naive, central memory and regulatory T cell samples. Measured with immunoSEQ multiplex PCR; TCRdb has only the in-frame clones, and not every one. Of almost 350,000 clones listed, roughly 8% are singletons.

The sequencing sample was made of central memory CD4+ T cells from blood. The source is a young woman in good health. The chain joins TRBV28 to TRBJ2-1; D gene ambiguous. In DNA form, the CDR3 reads TGTGCCAGCAGTGCGATTAGGAATGAGCAGTTCTTC. It codes for CASSAIRNEQFF.